This TCR beta chain was sequenced in a study of T cell responses to AZD1222 COVID-19 vaccine. Findings of the study overall: Receipt of two AZD1222 doses was followed by a rise in Spike-specific TCR breadth and depth. Donors were chiefly white British, with a greater number of females, and clonal diversity was perhaps underestimated. Just 6 or 7 AZD1222 recipients were seropositive at baseline.

Losses at the gene ends were 0 bases for V and 7 bases for J; bases not matched to a gene: 5. The CDR3 is made up of 15 amino acids. Per germline, CDR1 SGHRS and CDR2 YFSETQ. To note about this clone: The antigen is undetermined.

Libraries were prepared by immunoSEQ multiplex PCR; TCRdb keeps only in-frame clonotypes and omits some of them. The data contain about 110,000 clones, approximately 90% of them singletons. The rearrangement joins TRBV5-1 to TRBJ2-3, with 10 nucleotides matching TRBD1. The sequence derives from an adult who received the AZD1222 COVID-19 vaccine. The material was peripheral blood, obtained 28 days after the second AZD1222 dose. CDR3 in amino acids: CASSLGTGGSNTQYF. The DNA for the CDR3 is TGCGCCAGCAGCTTGGGGACAGGGGGAAGCAATACGCAGTATTTT.